Below, 22 T cell receptor beta chains from the same sample are listed, as sequenced in a study of persistence of HIV-infected CD4 T cells. No antigens are known for them. The libraries were made with immunoSEQ version 4 in survey mode. Profiled with immunoSEQ multiplex PCR; TCRdb holds only in-frame clones, not every one. The table shows approximately 65,000 clones, with about 69% occurring only once. The stimulus was an HIV-1 Gag 15-mer peptide pool, about 1 ug/peptide/mL. Sorted nonresponding memory CD4+ T cells were CD40L-negative, CD69-negative, CD45RO-high. The source material was CD4+ T cells sorted from PBMCs after roughly 18-hour stimulation, sampled from a patient who received antiretroviral therapy. The receptors shown here come from an adult man with HIV who was CMV-seropositive.

This sequence joins TRBV28 and TRBJ1-5; D might be TRBD1 (5 bases). Trimming removed 11 bases from V and 11 bases from J, with 25 bases in between. In germline, CDR1 is MDHEN, CDR2 SYDVKM. This CDR3 contains 14 residues. The CDR3 region has the DNA TGTGCCGGAGCAGGTTTTGGGGGGATGTCAGCCCAGCATTTT. Protein: CAGAGFGGMSAQHF. The full variable domain, completed using reference TRBV28 and TRBJ1-5, is DVKVTQSSRYLVKRTGEKVFLECVQDMDHENMFWYRQDPGLGLRLIYFSYDVKMKEKGDIPEGYSVSREKKERFSLILESASTNQTSMYLCAGAGFGGMSAQHFGDGTRLSIL.

The chain joins TRBV19 to TRBJ1-6; 10 bases align to TRBD1. The CDR3 is made up of 16 amino acids. Germline CDR1 LNHDA, CDR2 SQIVND (reference sequence). V dropped 6 bases and J dropped 7; count of bases not matched to a gene: 9. CDR3 residues: CASSLRQGARNSPLHF. DNA of the CDR3: TGTGCCAGTAGCCTTCGACAGGGGGCGCGGAATTCACCCCTCCACTTT.

J is TRBJ1-1 and V is TRBV5-4, with a weak D call TRBD1 (5 bases). V shed 0 bases and J shed 5 bases, with 11 bases lying between them. The CDR3 sequence is 14 residues long. Per the germline V gene, CDR1 is SGHNT and CDR2 is YYREEE (reference sequence). The CDR3 bases are TGTGCCAGCAGCTTGGGGGCAGGGAGGACTGAAGCTTTCTTT. This gives the protein CASSLGAGRTEAFF.

The chain employs TRBV6-5 and TRBJ2-7; D is possibly TRBD1 (6 bases). This CDR3 is 15 amino acids long. Trimming left V 0 bases short and J 1 base short, with 10 bases between. Germline V CDR1 and CDR2: MNHEY, SVGAGI. The CDR3 spells CASSYSTGQSYEQYF. The CDR3 DNA is TGTGCCAGCAGTTACTCAACTGGACAGTCCTACGAGCAGTACTTC.

This chain connects TRBV5-1 to TRBJ2-3; TRBD1 might be the D (6 bases). Germline CDR1 is SGHRS and CDR2 is YFSETQ. Trimming cost V 3 bases and J 11 bases, with 16 bases left between them. This CDR3 spans 13 amino acids. CDR3 bases: TGCGCCAGCAGCTCCCCCCGACAGGATGGGCAGTATTTT. It encodes CASSSPRQDGQYF.

The rearrangement uses TRBV7-9 and TRBJ1-2, with D possibly TRBD1 on 6 matching bases. Trimming took 5 bases from V and 6 from J, leaving 16 bases between them. The germline V gene encodes CDR1 SEHNR and CDR2 FQNEAQ (reference sequence). The CDR3 extends over 14 amino acids. The CDR3 loop is CASSPQTGSDGYTF. DNA for the CDR3: TGTGCCAGCAGCCCCCAGACAGGCTCGGATGGCTACACCTTC.

V is TRBV19 and J is TRBJ2-7; the D is unclear. This CDR3 spans 14 amino acids. The germline gives CDR1 LNHDA, CDR2 SQIVND (reference sequence). With 1 base removed from V and 3 bases from J, the gap between germline ends came to 10 bases. The CDR3 protein is CASSIGWQHYEQYF. The CDR3 coding sequence is TGTGCCAGTAGTATAGGGTGGCAGCACTACGAGCAGTACTTC.

J is TRBJ1-1 and V is TRBV15; D is ambiguous. Germline V gene lookup returns CDR1 LNHNV and CDR2 YYDKDF (reference sequence). This CDR3 is 14 amino acids long. V lost 1 base and J 8 bases, leaving 14 bases between the germline ends. The CDR3 loop reads CATSRVERQAEAFF. CDR3 nucleotides: TGTGCCACCAGCAGAGTCGAGAGGCAGGCGGAAGCTTTCTTT.

V usage is TRBV5-1 and J usage is TRBJ1-3; no clear D. This CDR3 has 14 residues. Germline loops: CDR1 SGHRS, CDR2 YFSETQ. V was trimmed by 0 bases and J by 2 bases, leaving 6 bases between them. In DNA, the CDR3 is TGCGCCAGCAGCTTGGGTCAGGCTGGAAACACCATATATTTT. This translates into CASSLGQAGNTIYF.

The J gene is TRBJ1-2, the V gene TRBV6-4, with 8 bases matching TRBD1. V gave up 7 bases and J gave up 8 bases; unmatched junction bases: 12. This CDR3 is built from 14 residues. Germline V gene data show CDR1 as MRHNA and CDR2 as SNTAGT. The CDR3 region has the DNA TGTGCCAGCATCAGGGACAGGTGGCCGAGGGGCTACACCTTC. Protein sequence: CASIRDRWPRGYTF.

This clone was recorded once. The chain joins TRBV4-1 to TRBJ1-2, with 8 bases that match TRBD1. The CDR3 totals 16 residues. Per germline, CDR1 MGHRA and CDR2 YSYEKL. The trim removed 0 bases at V and 8 bases at J, leaving 11 bases unmatched. The CDR3 DNA follows: TGCGCCAGCAGCCAAGATATTGTGGACAGGGTAGAAGGCTACACCTTC. It encodes CASSQDIVDRVEGYTF.

This chain joins TRBV2 and TRBJ2-1; 9 nucleotides agree with TRBD2. The CDR3 extends over 14 amino acids. Looked up from germline, CDR1 is SNHLY and CDR2 is FYNNEI. V lost 6 bases and J lost 7; bases outside the gene matches: 7. CDR3 nucleotide sequence: TGTGCCAGCAGCTTACCGGGACTAGCAAATGAGCAGTTCTTC. Protein: CASSLPGLANEQFF.

Regarding this clone: The junction does not match germline at one end; this may be a read error. This same CDR3 is encoded by further DNA sequences in the sample. The rearrangement joins TRBV6-2 or TRBV6-3 to TRBJ1-1, with D possibly TRBD1 on 6 matching bases. The CDR3 has 14 residues. Germline lookup yields CDR1 MNHEY and CDR2 SVGEGT. In nucleotides, the CDR3 is TGTGCCAGCAGTTCACCGGGGGGCACCTTACGTAACCAATTT. Its translation: CASSSPGGTLRNQF.

The V gene is TRBV10-2, the J gene TRBJ1-4, with D possibly being TRBD1 (6 bases). V lost 3 bases to trimming and J lost 5 bases, with 13 bases between them. The CDR3 consists of 15 residues. CDR1 and CDR2 (germline): WSHSY, SAAADI. CDR3: CASSDWGQRNEKLFF. CDR3 bases: TGCGCCAGCAGTGATTGGGGGCAGAGGAATGAAAAACTGTTTTTT.

The chain links TRBV7-6 to TRBJ2-7; D unresolved. This CDR3 comprises 13 residues. Germline lookup yields CDR1 SGHVS and CDR2 FNYEAQ. Trimming took 3 bases from V and 2 from J, leaving 8 bases between them. DNA for the CDR3: TGTGCCAGCAGCTTTTCCGGACCCTACGAGCAGTACTTC. This codes for CASSFSGPYEQYF. The full variable domain, rest sourced from reference TRBV7-6 and TRBJ2-7, is GAGVSQSPRYKVTKRGQDVALRCDPISGHVSLYWYRQALGQGPEFLTYFNYEAQQDKSGLPNDRFSAERPEGSISTLTIQRTEQRDSAMYRCASSFSGPYEQYFGPGTRLTVT.

The chain employs TRBV24-1 and TRBJ1-5, with D uncertain. V was shortened by 4 bases and J by 4 bases, with 10 bases between the two germline ends. The germline CDR1 and CDR2 sequences are KGHDR and SFDVKD. This CDR3 is built from 14 residues. For the CDR3, the DNA is TGTGCCACCAGTGACTCCCGTCAAAATCAGCCCCAGCATTTT. Translating it yields CATSDSRQNQPQHF.

This chain connects TRBV7-9 to TRBJ1-4; D is ambiguous. The CDR3 has 15 residues. V lost 5 bases to trimming and J lost 3 bases, with 13 bases between them. CDR1 and CDR2 (germline): SEHNR, FQNEAQ (reference sequence). The CDR3 DNA reads TGTGCCAGCAGCACCCTGAGTAGTTCTAATGAAAAACTGTTTTTT. This translates into CASSTLSSSNEKLFF.

This clone was found a few times. The chain couples TRBV7-9 to TRBJ2-7, with 7 bases fitting TRBD1. CDR1 and CDR2 (germline): SEHNR, FQNEAQ (reference sequence). Trimming at V came to 4 bases and at J to 5 bases, leaving 8 bases not matched to a gene. The CDR3 is made up of 14 amino acids. In DNA form, the CDR3 reads TGTGCCAGCAGCTCCCGACAGGGTAGGAACGAGCAGTACTTC. It specifies CASSSRQGRNEQYF. The full variable domain, completed using reference TRBV7-9 and TRBJ2-7, is DTGVSQNPRHKITKRGQNVTFRCDPISEHNRLYWYRQTLGQGPEFLTYFQNEAQLEKSRLLSDRFSAERPKGSFSTLEIQRTEQGDSAMYLCASSSRQGRNEQYFGPGTRLTVT.

J is TRBJ1-5 and V is TRBV3-1 (or the pseudogene TRBV3-2); D not certain. The V end lost 2 bases, the J end lost 10 bases, and 12 bases lay between the germline ends. CDR1 and CDR2 from the germline V gene are LGHDT and YNNKEL (reference sequence). The CDR3 consists of 13 residues. DNA for the CDR3: TGTGCCAGCAGCCAATCCCGAGCTGGTCCCCAGCATTTT. Translation: CASSQSRAGPQHF.

This clone was counted between two and nine times. The J gene is TRBJ1-1, the V gene TRBV29-1; 7 bases align to TRBD1. The germline V gene has CDR1 SQVTM and CDR2 ANQGSEA. This CDR3 is built from 13 residues. The V and J ends lost 5 bases and 3 bases, in that order; junction bases with no gene match: 6. In DNA, the CDR3 is TGCAGCGTTTCCCAGGGGGTGGACACTGAAGCTTTCTTT. It encodes CSVSQGVDTEAFF.

In its sample, this clone ranks as medium-sized. V gene TRBV2 combines with J gene TRBJ1-1, with D possibly being TRBD1 (5 bases). The CDR3 sequence is 13 residues long. Germline V gives CDR1 SNHLY, CDR2 FYNNEI. V was shortened by 3 bases and J by 7 bases, with 12 bases between the two germline ends. DNA of the CDR3: TGTGCCAGCAGTGACAGGGAGGAAGGTGAAGCTTTCTTT. Residues: CASSDREEGEAFF.

The chain uses TRBV18 and TRBJ1-2, with TRBD1 matching 8 bases. The CDR3 extends over 16 amino acids. Germline V lookup: CDR1 KGHSH, CDR2 LQKENI. V shed 4 bases and J 7 bases; nucleotides not matched to a gene: 14. CDR3 amino acids: CASSLTGQGGGSGYTF. CDR3 nucleotide sequence: TGTGCCAGCTCACTTACTGGACAGGGAGGCGGCAGTGGCTACACCTTC.